The 12 T cell receptor beta chains below all came from one sample that was sequenced in a study of read filtering for tumor transcriptome and immune sequencing (dated by TCRdb to 2018 to 2020). The sequencer listed for this sample is Illumina HiSeq 4000. The Immunoverse kit was used to build TCR libraries from about 400 ng RNA, with molecular barcoded adaptors covering alpha/delta and beta/gamma chains. TCRdb trimmed public reads at Q25 via fastp, called clones via MiXCR and kept in-frame beta chains. Each entry is one CDR3 protein sequence, shown with its most common DNA and genes. The sample profile shows tens of thousands of distinct CDR3 sequences; approximately 18% of them were found once. In total, the top ten clones hold 16% of the sample. The sample was a population of CD138-negative cells sorted from bone marrow. The sample's cell subset or site label, in plain terms: bone marrow mononuclear cells depleted of CD138+ plasma/myeloma cells by negative magnetic selection. The source of these receptors is a donor at least 40 years old with multiple myeloma.

This clonotype was seen a few times. This chain joins TRBV9 and TRBJ1-3, with D hard to call. Deletions cut 4 bases from V and 1 base from J, with 3 bases between. The CDR3 has 12 residues. The germline V gene encodes CDR1 SGDLS and CDR2 YYNGEE. DNA of the CDR3: TGTGCCAGCAGCCGTTCTGGAAACACCATATATTTT. Protein sequence: CASSRSGNTIYF.

This rearrangement joins TRBV7-9 to TRBJ2-3; maybe TRBD1 (5 bases). The CDR3 totals 15 residues. Germline V gene data show CDR1 as SEHNR and CDR2 as FQNEAQ (reference sequence). Trimming pared 2 bases from V and 4 bases from J, leaving 13 bases between. This CDR3 is CASSLRSLGADTQYF. In DNA form, the CDR3 reads TGTGCCAGCAGCTTACGGTCTTTAGGGGCAGATACGCAGTATTTT.

There are many counts of this clonotype. The chain links TRBV5-4 to TRBJ2-7, with TRBD2 as a possible D gene (5 bases). There are 13 residues in the CDR3. CDR1 and CDR2 (germline): SGHNT, YYREEE (reference sequence). Trimming left V 3 bases short and J 2 bases short, with 9 bases between. The CDR3 coding sequence is TGTGCCAGCAGCTACAGCGGAACCTACGAGCAGTACTTC. It codes for CASSYSGTYEQYF.

In its sample, this clonotype was seen many times. Given the absence of the conserved phenylalanine or tryptophan at the CDR3 end, a read error is likely. The chain recombines TRBV12-3 or TRBV12-4 with TRBJ2-1; either TRBD1 or TRBD2 may fit D (5 bases each). The CDR3 is 15 amino acids. Trimming stripped 6 bases from V and 6 bases from J, with 18 bases between. CDR3 residues: CASRIGTGRGNEQFL. The DNA for the CDR3 is TGTGCCAGCAGAATCGGGACGGGTCGTGGCAATGAGCAGTTCCTC.

Worth noting for this clonotype: One junction end disagrees with the germline gene, perhaps due to a read error. The J gene is TRBJ2-1, the V gene TRBV6-6; 13 bases match TRBD2. CDR3 length: 15 residues. Germline CDR1 MNHNY, CDR2 SVGAGI (reference sequence). For the CDR3, the DNA is TGTGTCAGCAGTAAACTAGCGGGAGGGCCTAATGAGCAGCTCTTC. Its translation is CVSSKLAGGPNEQLF.

This clonotype was counted ten times or more. J is TRBJ1-5 and V is TRBV4-1; D might be TRBD1 (5 bases). The germline V gene encodes CDR1 MGHRA and CDR2 YSYEKL. V lost 4 bases and J lost 2, with 12 bases in between. This CDR3 contains 15 residues. The CDR3 loop reads CASSRTKQGNQPQHF. The CDR3 DNA sequence: TGCGCCAGCAGCCGGACTAAACAGGGCAATCAGCCCCAGCATTTT.

This clonotype was recorded many times. The rearrangement uses TRBV2 and TRBJ2-7; 7 bases align to TRBD2. The V segment lost 7 bases and the J segment 5 bases; nucleotides outside the gene matches: 14. This CDR3 is built from 15 residues. Germline CDR1 reads SNHLY; CDR2 reads FYNNEI. CDR3 protein: CASTVFHGGLNEQYF. Here the CDR3 DNA reads TGTGCCAGCACCGTCTTCCACGGGGGGTTAAACGAGCAGTACTTC.

The V call is TRBV29-1, the J call TRBJ1-1; D may be TRBD1 (5 bases). V lost 3 bases and J lost 5, with 19 bases in between. In germline, CDR1 is SQVTM, CDR2 ANQGSEA. This CDR3 comprises 15 residues. The CDR3 protein is CSVDGTGPPGTEAFF. The CDR3 nucleotides read TGCAGCGTTGACGGGACTGGCCCTCCCGGTACTGAAGCTTTCTTT.

This clonotype occurred once. As the CDR3 is not closed by the conserved phenylalanine or tryptophan, this likely results from a read error. The J gene is TRBJ2-7, the V gene TRBV28, with 9 bases aligning to TRBD1. CDR1 and CDR2 (germline): MDHEN, SYDVKM. This CDR3 is built from 15 residues. CDR3 bases: TGTGTCAGCAGTTCCTCATTGACAGGGGGCTACGAGCAGTACTTA. It yields the protein CVSSSSLTGGYEQYL.

This clonotype was observed a few times. The chain recombines TRBV19 with TRBJ1-1; 8 bases match TRBD1. Germline CDR1 LNHDA, CDR2 SQIVND (reference sequence). The CDR3 is 13 residues long. The ends lost 6 bases at V and 1 base at J; junction bases unmatched: 1. CDR3: CASRDRANTEAFF. DNA of the CDR3: TGTGCCAGTAGGGACAGGGCGAACACTGAAGCTTTCTTT. Full variable domain (missing parts from reference TRBV19 and TRBJ1-1): DGGITQSPKYLFRKEGQNVTLSCEQNLNHDAMYWYRQDPGQGLRLIYYSQIVNDFQKGDIAEGYSVSREKKESFPLTVTSAQKNPTAFYLCASRDRANTEAFFGQGTRLTVV.

This clonotype appeared a few times. The J gene is TRBJ2-1, the V gene TRBV28; 7 bases map to TRBD1. This CDR3 is built from 17 residues. Trimming cost V 2 bases and J 4 bases; bases outside gene matches: 11. The germline V gene encodes CDR1 MDHEN and CDR2 SYDVKM. DNA for the CDR3: TGTGCCAGCAGTTTACCCCTCGAGACAGGGCTATACAATGAGCAGTTCTTC. Protein sequence: CASSLPLETGLYNEQFF.

This clonotype has more than one count but fewer than ten. V is TRBV4-1 and J is TRBJ1-2; the D gene is possibly TRBD1 (6 bases). The germline CDR1 and CDR2 sequences are MGHRA and YSYEKL. This CDR3 spans 17 amino acids. V gave up 3 bases and J gave up 4 bases, with 21 bases separating them. The CDR3 here is CASSHANPGQKSYGYTF. The DNA of the CDR3 is TGCGCCAGCAGCCACGCGAACCCCGGACAGAAAAGCTATGGCTACACCTTC.